This TCR beta chain was identified in a study of cytomegalovirus exposure and HLA in healthy donors. Study conclusions and caveats: Immune exposure was documented only through CMV serostatus.

Note on this clone: Its matching antigen is unknown.

The CDR3 length is 15 residues. Germline values: CDR1 MNHNS, CDR2 SASEGT. Trimming shortened V by 7 bases and J by 0 bases, and 13 bases separated the two germline ends. The PCR contained 60 Vbeta and 13 Jbeta primers. Sequenced by immunoSEQ multiplex PCR; TCRdb stores in-frame clones only, minus some. The table has 150,000 to 200,000 clones, about four fifths seen once. This clonotype originated in a man aged 18 to 29 in good health and CMV-seronegative. Sequencing was carried out using PBMCs. V usage is TRBV6-1 and J usage is TRBJ2-1; D is undetermined. The CDR3 DNA reads as TGTGCCAGCATGGAGAGCTCCGGCTCCTACAATGAGCAGTTCTTC. This codes for CASMESSGSYNEQFF.